This T cell receptor beta chain was captured in a study of beta chain features in type 1 diabetes. Whole-study findings and limits: Shorter templates may be favored by PCR, equally so in patients and controls.

A word on this clone: Its antigen is unidentified.

Every isolated RNA sample was fully reverse transcribed, so sequencing captured expressed TCRB transcripts. Profiled with immunoSEQ multiplex PCR; TCRdb holds only in-frame clones, not every one. In the table there are some 22,000 clones, 55% to 75% of which are singletons. The clonotype comes from a woman between 40 and 50 years old in good health. The specimen sequenced was Tregs from blood.

DNA for the CDR3: TGTGCCAGCAGGCCGTGGGACAGAAACATTCAGTACTTC. Translation: CASRPWDRNIQYF. The chain has TRBV6-1 and TRBJ2-4; 7 nucleotides align to TRBD1. V gave up 6 bases and J gave up 6 bases; unmatched junction bases: 5. The length of the CDR3 is 13 residues. Germline V gives CDR1 MNHNS, CDR2 SASEGT.